This T cell receptor (beta chain) was obtained from a study of metastatic and nonmetastatic thyroid tumors. Overall study: Thyroid patients, malignant and benign, had repertoires compared across blood and tumor or nodule tissue.

In its sample, this clone was seen many times. Its antigen is currently unknown. Overall study results and limits: The study reportedly found significantly higher TCR beta diversity in malignant thyroid tumors than benign nodules, in blood and tumor.

Treatment of any kind had been given to no patient before thyroid surgery. Source study methods: A classifier for distant metastasis in papillary thyroid cancer was constructed using CDR3 differences observed across clinicopathological groups. TCRdb ran MiXCR on the PCR reads. The V and J calls reflect TCRdb's pipeline rather than the authors' work. The sample carries some 21,000 clones, approximately 10% recorded once. Input material: blood. The sequence was collected from a female donor with papillary thyroid cancer or a benign thyroid nodule (not recorded which). Some clones in this sample may be carry-over from other donors' samples.

CDR3 in DNA: TGTGCCAGCAGCTTGAGGAGGGAGAGGGCAGATACGCAGTATTTT. Encoded protein: CASSLRRERADTQYF. The chain is built from TRBV11-1 and TRBJ2-3, with D tentatively TRBD2 (6 bases). The CDR3 has 15 amino acids. CDR1 SGHAT and CDR2 FQDESV come from the germline V gene (reference sequence). V dropped 3 bases and J dropped 4 bases, with 14 bases sitting between them. Using reference TRBV11-1 and TRBJ2-3 for the parts outside the CDR3, the full variable domain is EAEVAQSPRYKITEKSQAVAFWCDPISGHATLYWYRQILGQGPELLVQFQDESVVDDSQLPKDRFSAERLKGVDSTLKIQPAELGDSAMYLCASSLRRERADTQYFGPGTRLTVL.